The present TCR beta chain was sequenced within a study (TCRdb year 2016). The CDR1 and CDR2 encoded by the germline V gene are KGHDR and SFDVKD. The CDR3 goes from the cysteine to the phenylalanine over 18 residues. Only the CDR3 DNA is retained, 54 bases long and in frame from the first base. Trimming accounts for 6 bases at V and 1 base at J, while the number of junction bases matched to no gene is 17. In regard to this clonotype: This receptor's antigen is unknown. A much bigger clone sits one base away, suggesting this may be a read error.

The method was RT-PCR. Sequencing instrument: Illumina MiSeq. The raw public data were reprocessed by TCRdb itself: fastp quality trimming at Q25, MiXCR clonotype calling, in-frame beta chains only. Every entry covers one CDR3 protein and lists the most common genes and DNA from its rows. Present in this sample are around 700,000 distinct CDR3 sequences, 12% to 15% of which were seen just once. In total, the top ten clones hold 3.6% of the sample. This clonotype originated in a female donor in good health, serving as a healthy control. Rearrangement joined TRBV24-1 to TRBJ2-7; 7 bases in the junction line up with TRBD1. The sequencing input was memory CD4+ T cells from blood. The CDR3 amino acid sequence is: CATSYLTGAVSGSYEQYF. The nucleotide sequence is TGTGCCACCAGTTACCTCACAGGGGCAGTCTCTGGTTCCTACGAGCAGTACTTC.